One sample yielded the 27 T cell receptor beta chains listed below, sequenced in a study of cytomegalovirus exposure and HLA in healthy donors. The primer mix had 60 Vbeta and 13 Jbeta primers. Only in-frame clones appear in the TCRdb table, and some are missing; sequencing was by immunoSEQ multiplex PCR. Seen here are 110,000 or so clones, over 75% observed once, and the top ten hold about 5%. The sequencing sample was made of PBMCs. These TCRs come from a woman under 40 in good health and CMV-seropositive.

This chain uses TRBV6-1 with TRBJ2-1, with TRBD2 as a possible D gene (6 bases). CDR3 size: 13 residues. V lost 6 bases to trimming and J lost 3 bases, with 9 bases between them. The V gene's germline CDR1 is MNHNS and CDR2 SASEGT. Written as DNA, the CDR3 is TGTGCCAGCAGCGTGGGGGGCTACAATGAGCAGTTCTTC. Residues: CASSVGGYNEQFF.

This clone was recorded only once. The chain is built from TRBV15 and TRBJ2-1; no definite D call. Deletions cut 7 bases from V and 0 bases from J, with 16 bases between. The CDR3 is made up of 16 amino acids. Germline-derived CDR1 and CDR2 are LNHNV and YYDKDF (reference sequence). The CDR3 protein is CATNDRTSGSYNEQFF. The CDR3 DNA reads as TGTGCCACCAACGACCGAACCTCAGGCTCCTACAATGAGCAGTTCTTC.

Only a few counts were recorded for this clone. The V and J genes are TRBV27 and TRBJ1-2; D gene uncertain. The CDR3 has 14 amino acids. Between the trimmed V and J ends, which lost 3 bases and 2 bases, there was a span of 10 bases. CDR1 is MNHEY, CDR2 SMNVEV, per germline (reference sequence). The CDR3 here is CASSFHPENYGYTF. The CDR3 DNA follows: TGTGCCAGCAGTTTTCACCCAGAAAACTATGGCTACACCTTC.

The rearrangement uses TRBV28 and TRBJ1-1; D ambiguous. This CDR3 is built from 13 residues. The V and J ends lost 3 bases and 0 bases respectively, with 5 bases between them. From germline, CDR1 is MDHEN and CDR2 SYDVKM. This CDR3 is CASSFVMNTEAFF. CDR3 nucleotides: TGTGCCAGCAGTTTTGTAATGAACACTGAAGCTTTCTTT.

This chain uses TRBV11-2 with TRBJ2-1; 9 bases agree with TRBD2. This CDR3 is 15 amino acids long. Trimming took 3 bases from V and 8 from J; bases not matched to a gene: 8. Germline loops: CDR1 SGHAT, CDR2 FQNNGV. The CDR3 sequence is CASSFAGGRLDEQFF. DNA of the CDR3: TGTGCCAGCAGCTTTGCGGGGGGGCGGTTGGATGAGCAGTTCTTC. Full variable domain (outside the CDR3, taken from reference TRBV11-2 and TRBJ2-1): EAGVAQSPRYKIIEKRQSVAFWCNPISGHATLYWYQQILGQGPKLLIQFQNNGVVDDSQLPKDRFSAERLKGVDSTLKIQPAKLEDSAVYLCASSFAGGRLDEQFFGPGTRLTVL.

The gene calls are TRBV15 and TRBJ1-4, with D maybe TRBD1 (6 bases). CDR3 length: 14 residues. V lost 3 bases and J lost 8, with 13 bases in between. Germline V gene data show CDR1 as LNHNV and CDR2 as YYDKDF (reference sequence). Here the CDR3 reads CATSRLQGKEKLFF. For the CDR3, the DNA is TGTGCCACCAGCAGGTTACAGGGAAAAGAAAAACTGTTTTTT.

This sequence joins TRBV9 and TRBJ1-2; 11 nucleotides line up with TRBD1. The V and J ends lost 6 bases and 2 bases, in that order; junction bases with no gene match: 6. CDR1 SGDLS and CDR2 YYNGEE come from the germline V gene. This CDR3 spans 15 amino acids. CDR3 loop: CASNTRDRGNYGYTF. The CDR3 DNA reads TGTGCCAGCAACACTCGGGACAGGGGGAACTATGGCTACACCTTC. The variable domain in full, completed from reference TRBV9 and TRBJ1-2, reads DSGVTQTPKHLITATGQRVTLRCSPRSGDLSVYWYQQSLDQGLQFLIQYYNGEERAKGNILERFSAQQFPDLHSELNLSSLELGDSALYFCASNTRDRGNYGYTFGSGTRLTVV.

The chain combines TRBV29-1 with TRBJ2-5; 7 bases are shared with TRBD2. The CDR3 is 12 amino acids. The V and J ends lost 7 bases and 5 bases, in that order; junction bases with no gene match: 7. Germline V gene lookup returns CDR1 SQVTM and CDR2 ANQGSEA. CDR3 residues: CSAGLSGETQYF. The CDR3 DNA sequence: TGCAGCGCCGGCCTTAGCGGGGAGACCCAGTACTTC.

The rearrangement joins TRBV19 to TRBJ2-1; 9 bases map to TRBD2. This CDR3 comprises 16 residues. In germline, CDR1 is LNHDA, CDR2 SQIVND (reference sequence). J was trimmed by 3 bases and V by 6 bases; bases with no gene match: 9. The CDR3 DNA sequence: TGTGCCAGTAGCCCAACGACTAGCGGAAACTACAATGAGCAGTTCTTC. Amino acids: CASSPTTSGNYNEQFF.

This sequence joins TRBV19 and TRBJ2-1; maybe TRBD2 (6 bases). The V and J ends lost 2 bases and 9 bases respectively, with 11 bases between them. The CDR3 contains 13 residues. CDR1 and CDR2 from the germline V gene are LNHDA and SQIVND (reference sequence). The chain's CDR3 is CASSIIMGGEQFF. Here the CDR3 DNA reads TGTGCCAGTAGTATAATAATGGGGGGTGAGCAGTTCTTC.

Details on this clone: An end of the junction differs from the germline gene, which may be a read error. This specimen includes other DNA sequences encoding the same CDR3. CDR3 sequence reads: CASSLFAGGDEQFF. Written as DNA, the CDR3 is TGCGCCAGCAGCTTATTCGCGGGAGGCGATGAGCAGTTCTTC. V and J are TRBV5-6 and TRBJ2-1; 8 bases align to TRBD2. The CDR3 loop spans 14 amino acids. Germline values: CDR1 SGHDT, CDR2 YYEEEE.

This chain connects TRBV18 to TRBJ2-7, with 7 bases matching TRBD1. The V and J ends lost 3 bases and 10 bases, in that order; junction bases with no gene match: 18. This CDR3 has 16 amino acids. Looked up from germline, CDR1 is KGHSH and CDR2 is LQKENI. CDR3 nucleotides: TGTGCCAGCTCACCTCCCACAGGGGTGGCGATTGAACGTCAGTACTTC. Protein sequence: CASSPPTGVAIERQYF.

V is TRBV30 and J is TRBJ1-1, with D unclear. Per the germline V gene, CDR1 is GTSNPN and CDR2 is SVGIG (reference sequence). The germline V and J ends were trimmed by 5 bases and 1 base, with 11 bases remaining between them. The CDR3 extends over 13 amino acids. CDR3 in DNA: TGTGCCTGGGGGAGGGCTCGGAACACTGAAGCTTTCTTT. Its translation: CAWGRARNTEAFF.

The rearrangement links TRBV5-1 to TRBJ2-1, with 8 positions matching TRBD2. Germline assignment: CDR1 SGHRS and CDR2 YFSETQ. V lost 4 bases and J lost 0; bases outside the gene matches: 6. The CDR3 extends over 16 amino acids. The CDR3 DNA reads as TGCGCCAGCAGCAAGACTAGCGCGAGCTCCTACAATGAGCAGTTCTTC. The encoded protein is CASSKTSASSYNEQFF.

The table lists this clone with a count of one. The junction departs from germline at one end; a sequencing error may be responsible. DNA of the CDR3: TGCGCCAGCAGGGAGTCAGGGGGCTCTGGAAACACCATATATTTT. This encodes CASRESGGSGNTIYF. The chain combines TRBV10-2 with TRBJ1-3; 7 nucleotides match TRBD1. The CDR3 loop spans 15 amino acids. Germline values: CDR1 WSHSY, CDR2 SAAADI.

This chain links TRBV10-1 with TRBJ2-7, with a weak D call TRBD1 (6 bases). Trimming shortened V by 2 bases and J by 8 bases, and 13 bases separated the two germline ends. CDR1 WNHNN and CDR2 SYGVQD come from the germline V gene (reference sequence). This CDR3 comprises 13 residues. The CDR3 nucleotides are TGCGCCAGCAGTGAGCGGTCAGGGGAGAAGCAGTACTTC. Amino acid sequence: CASSERSGEKQYF.

The CDR3 DNA follows: TGTGCCAGCAGCACCCGGACTAGCGGGGGGACAGATACGCAGTATTTT. Translated, it gives CASSTRTSGGTDTQYF. The rearrangement uses TRBV4-2 and TRBJ2-3; 14 bases map to TRBD2. The germline CDR1 and CDR2 sequences are LGHNA and YNFKEQ. V lost 5 bases and J lost 3; bases outside the gene matches: 4. CDR3 length: 16 residues.

V gene TRBV30 combines with J gene TRBJ1-1, with TRBD1 as a possible D gene (5 bases). The CDR3 runs to 13 residues. Germline V CDR1 and CDR2: GTSNPN, SVGIG (reference sequence). V shed 5 bases and J shed 5 bases, with 15 bases lying between them. The CDR3 DNA is TGTGCCTGGGCCAGGGAGGGGATAACTGAAGCTTTCTTT. It specifies CAWAREGITEAFF.

This clone was seen a few times. This chain uses TRBV5-1 with TRBJ1-1; TRBD1 is a possible D gene (6 bases). There are 14 residues in the CDR3. CDR1 and CDR2 from the germline V gene are SGHRS and YFSETQ. V lost 7 bases and J lost 7, with 20 bases in between. The CDR3: CASGTTWSSVEAFF. The CDR3 region has the DNA TGCGCCAGCGGGACAACTTGGAGTTCAGTTGAAGCTTTCTTT.

The rearrangement joins TRBV5-1 to TRBJ1-1; the D is unclear. The CDR3 has 14 residues. The germline gives CDR1 SGHRS, CDR2 YFSETQ. With 5 bases removed from V and 1 base from J, the gap between germline ends came to 12 bases. The CDR3 protein is CASRSNTENTEAFF. As DNA, the CDR3 is TGCGCCAGCAGGTCCAACACCGAGAACACTGAAGCTTTCTTT.

The chain has TRBV27 and TRBJ2-5, with TRBD1 matching over 7 bases. The J call is uncertain, as TRBJ2-7 better fits the DNA end. This CDR3 has 16 residues. The germline gives CDR1 MNHEY, CDR2 SMNVEV (reference sequence). CDR3 in DNA: TGTGCCAGCAGTTTATCGGGACAGAGACTCCCCTACGAGCAGTACTTC. Its protein is CASSLSGQRLPYEQYF.

V usage is TRBV9 and J usage is TRBJ2-1, with TRBD2 matching 10 bases. V shed 0 bases and J 8 bases; nucleotides not matched to a gene: 5. This CDR3 spans 15 amino acids. Germline CDR1 is SGDLS and CDR2 is YYNGEE. The CDR3 DNA is TGTGCCAGCAGCGTAGGGCTAGCGGGAGAGGATGAGCAGTTCTTC. This sequence encodes CASSVGLAGEDEQFF.

V and J are TRBV5-5 and TRBJ1-1; D possibly corresponds to TRBD1 (5 bases). V was clipped by 3 bases and J by 4 bases, with 10 bases between them. CDR1 and CDR2 (germline): SGHKS, YYEKEE (reference sequence). CDR3 length equals 13 residues. The CDR3 DNA sequence: TGTGCCAGCAGCTACCCAGGGTCCACTGAAGCTTTCTTT. This sequence encodes CASSYPGSTEAFF.

The rearrangement links TRBV18 to TRBJ1-1, with D maybe TRBD1 (5 bases). Deletions cut 0 bases from V and 11 bases from J, with 19 bases between. CDR1 is KGHSH and CDR2 is LQKENI in the germline V gene. This CDR3 is 15 amino acids long. CDR3 DNA: TGTGCCAGCTCACCACCGGCAGGGAATCCTTTTATGGCTTTCTTT. It is translated as CASSPPAGNPFMAFF.

The chain employs TRBV9 and TRBJ2-7, with TRBD1 as a possible D gene (5 bases). V was clipped by 4 bases and J by 3 bases, with 17 bases between them. Germline CDR1 is SGDLS and CDR2 is YYNGEE. The CDR3 loop spans 15 amino acids. The CDR3 here is CASSPYIDSYYEQYF. CDR3 in DNA: TGTGCCAGCAGCCCATACATCGACAGCTACTACGAGCAGTACTTC.

The chain employs TRBV27 and TRBJ1-5; a weak D match, TRBD1 (5 bases). Germline V lookup: CDR1 MNHEY, CDR2 SMNVEV (reference sequence). CDR3 length equals 15 residues. V was pared by 3 bases and J by 3 bases, with 12 bases between. The CDR3 DNA is TGTGCCAGCAGTTTGGAGGGGTCTTACAATCAGCCCCAGCATTTT. It is translated as CASSLEGSYNQPQHF.

CDR3 amino acids: CASSLVAGTITDTQYF. The CDR3 region has the DNA TGCGCCAGCAGCTTGGTGGCGGGGACGATCACAGATACGCAGTATTTT. V usage is TRBV5-1 and J usage is TRBJ2-3; maybe TRBD2 (6 bases). V was cut by 0 bases and J by 2 bases, with 13 bases left in between. The CDR3 is 16 amino acids. Germline V gives CDR1 SGHRS, CDR2 YFSETQ.